These T cell receptor beta chains were read from a single sample in a study of shared clonotypes between healthy human individuals. Only in-frame clones appear in the TCRdb table, and some are missing; sequencing was by immunoSEQ multiplex PCR. The sample holds about 2 million clones; roughly 94% are singletons and the top ten take 0.13%. The sequencing sample was made of naive CD4+ T cells sorted from blood. These receptors were collected from a young man in good health. The CDR3 runs from the conserved cysteine through the conserved F or W. The D gene is left open where the match is weak. Part of the rows lack a size; the others show once, few, many or a class for expanded clones.

length	V	size	D	J	DNA	CDR3
15	TRBV5-4	.	.	TRBJ2-7	TGTGCCAGCAGCTTGGCCGGTAGCTCAGCCTACGAGCAGTACTTC	CASSLAGSSAYEQYF
14	TRBV5-6	once	TRBD1	TRBJ1-2	TGTGCCAGCAGCTTCCTGGACAGGGGATACGGCTACACCTTC	CASSFLDRGYGYTF
15	TRBV5-1	.	TRBD2	TRBJ2-5	TGCGCCAGCAACCCGGGACTAGCGTACCAAGAGACCCAGTACTTC	CASNPGLAYQETQYF
15	TRBV11-3	.	.	TRBJ2-1	TGTGCCAGCAGCCCGGGGAGGAGCTCCTACAATGAGCAGTTCTTC	CASSPGRSSYNEQFF
15	TRBV18	.	.	TRBJ1-2	TGTGCCAGCTCACCCTCCGCGACAGTTAACTATGGCTACACCTTC	CASSPSATVNYGYTF
13	TRBV5-1	.	.	TRBJ1-1	TGCGCCAGCAGCTTTCAGCCAAACACTGAAGCTTTCTTT	CASSFQPNTEAFF
16	TRBV10-3	.	TRBD1	TRBJ1-3	TGTGCCATCAGTGCCGGACAGGCAAACTCTGGAAACACCATATATTTT	CAISAGQANSGNTIYF
12	TRBV6-1	once	.	TRBJ2-7	TGTGCCAGCAAAGCAGGGCCTTACGAGCAGTACTTC	CASKAGPYEQYF
15	TRBV5-4	.	TRBD1	TRBJ1-2	TGTGCCAGCAGCTTGGTAGGGCCAGGGGGCTATGGCTACACCTTC	CASSLVGPGGYGYTF
14	TRBV6-5	.	.	TRBJ2-1	TGTGCCAGCAGTAGACTGAGCTCCTACAATGAGCAGTTCTTC	CASSRLSSYNEQFF
14	TRBV4-3	.	.	TRBJ2-5	TGCGCCAGCAGCCTTGACCCCAGAGGAGAGACCCAGTACTTC	CASSLDPRGETQYF
13	TRBV25-1	.	TRBD2	TRBJ2-1	TGTGCCAGCCGGACTAGCGGGATTCGGGAGCAGTTCTTC	CASRTSGIREQFF
14	TRBV18	.	.	TRBJ1-5	TGTGCCAGCTCACCACCGAACGGTTTTCAGCCCCAGCATTTT	CASSPPNGFQPQHF
15	TRBV6-6	.	.	TRBJ1-1	TGTGCCAGCAGCCATAGCCCCAGCACCAACACTGAAGCTTTCTTT	CASSHSPSTNTEAFF
16	TRBV5-1	.	TRBD2	TRBJ2-2	TGCGCCAGCAGCTCGCATCCGGGACTAGCCCCCGGGGAGCTGTTTTTT	CASSSHPGLAPGELFF
15	TRBV7-2	.	TRBD2	TRBJ2-3	TGTGCCAGCGCCCTAGCGCAGCCTTGGCGGGAGCCGCAGTATTTT	CASALAQPWREPQYF
15	TRBV6-5	.	.	TRBJ2-7	TGTGCCAGCAGTTACTCGTGGCTAGAGAATAATGAGCAGTACTTC	CASSYSWLENNEQYF
13	TRBV29-1	.	.	TRBJ1-2	TGCAGCGTTGAACTCTGGGGGAATGATGGCTACACCTTC	CSVELWGNDGYTF
15	TRBV29-1	once	TRBD1	TRBJ1-1	TGCAGCGCAAAAGGACAGGGGGCAGTGGGCACTGAAGCTTTCTTT	CSAKGQGAVGTEAFF
16	TRBV7-9	.	.	TRBJ2-1	TGTGCCAGCAGCTTAGATCCGGGATTGGAGTACAATGAGCAGTTCTTC	CASSLDPGLEYNEQFF
14	TRBV25-1	once	.	TRBJ1-2	TGTGCCAGCAGTGAATTTGGGACAATCTATGGCTACACCTTC	CASSEFGTIYGYTF
18	TRBV7-7	.	.	TRBJ1-4	TGTGCTAGCAGCTGGACAGATAAGGGGAGCCCAGGGAATGAAAAACTGTTTTTT	CASSWTDKGSPGNEKLFF
15	TRBV7-8	.	.	TRBJ1-1	TGTGCCAGCAGCTTAGGCCTCGGGGGAGTTACTGAAGCTTTCTTT	CASSLGLGGVTEAFF
15	TRBV2	.	.	TRBJ1-5	TGTGCCAGCAGTGAGCGGGGAAGGAGCAATCAGCCCCAGCATTTT	CASSERGRSNQPQHF
14	TRBV6-1	.	TRBD1	TRBJ1-2	TGTGCCAGCAGTGAAGAGGGGGCCGGATATGGCTACACCTTC	CASSEEGAGYGYTF
14	TRBV28	.	.	TRBJ1-5	TGTGCCAGCAGTCGGTCGCAGGGAGGTCAGCCCCAGCATTTT	CASSRSQGGQPQHF
15	TRBV2	.	.	TRBJ1-5	TGTGCCAGCACCCGGGACGGAAATAGCAATCAGCCCCAGCATTTT	CASTRDGNSNQPQHF
13	TRBV2	.	.	TRBJ2-3	TGTGCCAGCAGGAGGGAGGGCACAGATACGCAGTATTTT	CASRREGTDTQYF
14	TRBV29-1	.	.	TRBJ2-7	TGCAGCGTTGAAGATCTGGAGGAGCCCTACGAGCAGTACTTC	CSVEDLEEPYEQYF
15	TRBV5-6	few	.	TRBJ2-5	TGTGCCAGCAGCTCTAGGCGCACGGGCCAAGAGACCCAGTACTTC	CASSSRRTGQETQYF
12	TRBV5-1	.	.	TRBJ2-3	TGCGCCAGCAGCTTTCCCACAGATACGCAGTATTTT	CASSFPTDTQYF
14	TRBV30	.	.	TRBJ2-7	TGTGCCTGGCGAGGACTTGAGGGTCCCTACGAGCAGTACTTC	CAWRGLEGPYEQYF
13	TRBV10-3	once	TRBD2	TRBJ2-2	TGTGCCATCAGTATAGCGGGGCCCGGGGAGCTGTTTTTT	CAISIAGPGELFF
13	TRBV2	.	TRBD1	TRBJ2-7	TGTGCCAGCAGAGGGACAGGGTTTGGCGAGCAGTACTTC	CASRGTGFGEQYF
14	TRBV5-4	.	TRBD1	TRBJ1-3	TGTGCCAGCAGCCATGGACAGGATGTGAACACCATATATTTT	CASSHGQDVNTIYF
15	TRBV23-1	once	.	TRBJ1-5	TGCGCCAGCAGTCAATCAAGGGTAGGGAACCAGCCCCAGCATTTT	CASSQSRVGNQPQHF
15	TRBV18	.	.	TRBJ2-5	TGTGCCAGCTCACCAACAGGCATCGATATTGAGACCCAGTACTTC	CASSPTGIDIETQYF
14	TRBV5-4	.	.	TRBJ2-5	TGTGCCAGCAGCCGGAGCGGGCTGGGAGAGACCCAGTACTTC	CASSRSGLGETQYF
13	TRBV27	.	.	TRBJ1-4	TGTGCCAGCAGTTTAGCAGGGCGGGAAAAACTGTTTTTT	CASSLAGREKLFF
12	TRBV7-6	.	.	TRBJ2-3	TGTGCCAGCAGCTATAATTGGGATACGCAGTATTTT	CASSYNWDTQYF
16	TRBV4-3	.	.	TRBJ2-5	TGCGCCAGCAGCCAAGAAGGAGCCAGCGGCCAAGAGACCCAGTACTTC	CASSQEGASGQETQYF
15	TRBV5-1	.	.	TRBJ1-1	TGCGCCAGCAGCTTGGATGCGGGGTTGGGGACTGAAGCTTTCTTT	CASSLDAGLGTEAFF
15	TRBV5-1	.	TRBD1	TRBJ1-1	TGCGCCAGCAGCTCAACAGGGGTCAGTGGGACTGAAGCTTTCTTT	CASSSTGVSGTEAFF
14	TRBV19	.	TRBD2	TRBJ2-5	TGTGCCAGTAGTATTACGGTGCGGGAGGTGTCCCAGTACTTC	CASSITVREVSQYF
15	TRBV6-1	.	.	TRBJ1-1	TGTGCCAGCAGTGAAATCCCGGCCGACGCCACTGAAGCTTTCTTT	CASSEIPADATEAFF
12	TRBV19	.	.	TRBJ1-3	TGTGCCAGTAGTATCCCTGGAAACACCATATATTTT	CASSIPGNTIYF